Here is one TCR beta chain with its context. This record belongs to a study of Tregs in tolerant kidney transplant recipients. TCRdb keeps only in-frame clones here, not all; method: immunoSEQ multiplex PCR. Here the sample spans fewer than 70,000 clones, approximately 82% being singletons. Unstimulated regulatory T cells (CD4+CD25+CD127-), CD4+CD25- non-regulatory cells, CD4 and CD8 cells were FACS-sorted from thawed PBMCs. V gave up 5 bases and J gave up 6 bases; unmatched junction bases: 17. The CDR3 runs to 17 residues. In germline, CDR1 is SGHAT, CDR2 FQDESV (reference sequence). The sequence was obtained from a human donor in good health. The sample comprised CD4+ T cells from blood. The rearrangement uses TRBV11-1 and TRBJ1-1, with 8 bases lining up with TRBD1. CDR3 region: CASSRGAVGQGIAEAFF. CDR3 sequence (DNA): TGTGCCAGCAGCCGAGGGGCGGTCGGACAGGGAATCGCTGAAGCTTTCTTT.